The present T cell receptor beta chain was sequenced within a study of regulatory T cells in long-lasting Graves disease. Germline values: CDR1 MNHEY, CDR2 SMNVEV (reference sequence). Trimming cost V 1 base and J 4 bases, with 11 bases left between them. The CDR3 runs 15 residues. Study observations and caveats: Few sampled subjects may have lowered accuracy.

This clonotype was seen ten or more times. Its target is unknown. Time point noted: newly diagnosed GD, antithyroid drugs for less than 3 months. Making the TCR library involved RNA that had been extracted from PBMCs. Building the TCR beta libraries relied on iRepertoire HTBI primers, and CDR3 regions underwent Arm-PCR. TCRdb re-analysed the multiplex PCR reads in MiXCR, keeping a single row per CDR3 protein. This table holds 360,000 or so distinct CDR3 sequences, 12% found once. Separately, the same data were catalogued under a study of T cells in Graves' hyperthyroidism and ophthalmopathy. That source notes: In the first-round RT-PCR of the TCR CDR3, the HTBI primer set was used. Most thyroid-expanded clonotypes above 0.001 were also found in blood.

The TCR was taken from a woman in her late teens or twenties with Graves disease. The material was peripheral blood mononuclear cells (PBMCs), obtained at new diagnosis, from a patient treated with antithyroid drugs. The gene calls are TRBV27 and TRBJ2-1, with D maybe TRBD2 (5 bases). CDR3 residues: CASSLFEGQYNEQFF. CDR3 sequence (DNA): TGTGCCAGCAGTTTATTTGAGGGCCAGTACAATGAGCAGTTCTTC.